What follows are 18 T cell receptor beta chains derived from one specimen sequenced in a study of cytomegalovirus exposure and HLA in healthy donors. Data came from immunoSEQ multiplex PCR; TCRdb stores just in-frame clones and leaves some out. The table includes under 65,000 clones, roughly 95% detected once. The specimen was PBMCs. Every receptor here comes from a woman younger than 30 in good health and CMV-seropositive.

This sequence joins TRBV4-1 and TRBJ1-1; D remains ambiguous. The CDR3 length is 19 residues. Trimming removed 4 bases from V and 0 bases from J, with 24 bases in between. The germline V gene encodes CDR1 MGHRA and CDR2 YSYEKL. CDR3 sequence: CASSPTPRRVGPMNTEAFF. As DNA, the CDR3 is TGCGCCAGCAGCCCTACCCCGAGGAGGGTCGGCCCGATGAACACTGAAGCTTTCTTT.

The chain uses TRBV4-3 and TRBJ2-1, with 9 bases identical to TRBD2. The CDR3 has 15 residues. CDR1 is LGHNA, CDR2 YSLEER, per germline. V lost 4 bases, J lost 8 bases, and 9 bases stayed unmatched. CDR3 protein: CASSPGVAGDYEQFF. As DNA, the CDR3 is TGCGCCAGCAGCCCCGGGGTAGCGGGGGACTATGAGCAGTTCTTC.

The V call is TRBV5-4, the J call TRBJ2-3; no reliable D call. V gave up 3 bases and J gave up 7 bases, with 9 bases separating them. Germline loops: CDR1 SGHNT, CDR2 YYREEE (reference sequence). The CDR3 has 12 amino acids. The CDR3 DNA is TGTGCCAGCAGCTCCTACCCATATACGCAGTATTTT. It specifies CASSSYPYTQYF.

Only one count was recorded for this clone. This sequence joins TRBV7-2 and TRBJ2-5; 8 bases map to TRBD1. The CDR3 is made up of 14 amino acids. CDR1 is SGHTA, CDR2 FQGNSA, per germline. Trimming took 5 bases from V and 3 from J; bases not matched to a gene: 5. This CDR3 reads CASSQQGGEETQYF. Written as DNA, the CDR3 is TGTGCCAGCAGCCAACAGGGGGGAGAAGAGACCCAGTACTTC.

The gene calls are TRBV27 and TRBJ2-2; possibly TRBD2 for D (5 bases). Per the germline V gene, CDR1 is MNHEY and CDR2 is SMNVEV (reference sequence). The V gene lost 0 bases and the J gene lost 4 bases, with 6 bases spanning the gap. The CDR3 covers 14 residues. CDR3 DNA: TGTGCCAGCAGTTTATCGCGGGCCACCGGGGAGCTGTTTTTT. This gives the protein CASSLSRATGELFF.

As DNA, the CDR3 is TGTGCCAGCAGCGTAGACCCGGTGAACACTGAAGCTTTCTTT. Translation: CASSVDPVNTEAFF. This chain connects TRBV9 to TRBJ1-1; D gene unclear. The CDR3 is made up of 14 amino acids. Germline V gene sequence: CDR1 SGDLS, CDR2 YYNGEE. Trimming took off 0 bases at V and 0 bases at J, with 6 bases between the two ends.

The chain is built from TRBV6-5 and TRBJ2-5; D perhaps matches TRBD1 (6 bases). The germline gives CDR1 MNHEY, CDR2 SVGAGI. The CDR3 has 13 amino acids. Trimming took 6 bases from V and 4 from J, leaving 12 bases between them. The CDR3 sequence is CASRVGQLETQYF. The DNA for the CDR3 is TGTGCCAGCAGAGTCGGACAGCTAGAGACCCAGTACTTC.

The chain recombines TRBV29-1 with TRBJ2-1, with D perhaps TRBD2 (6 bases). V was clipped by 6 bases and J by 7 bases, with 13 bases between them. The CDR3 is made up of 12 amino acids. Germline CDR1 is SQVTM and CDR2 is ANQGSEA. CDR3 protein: CSVIPGGNEQFF. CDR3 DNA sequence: TGCAGCGTGATCCCCGGGGGAAATGAGCAGTTCTTC.

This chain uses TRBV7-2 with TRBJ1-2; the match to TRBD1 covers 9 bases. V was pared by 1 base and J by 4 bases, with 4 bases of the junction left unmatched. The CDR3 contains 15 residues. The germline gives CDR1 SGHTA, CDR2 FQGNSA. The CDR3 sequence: CASSLEGTGTYGYTF. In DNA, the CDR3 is TGTGCCAGCAGCTTAGAAGGGACAGGGACCTATGGCTACACCTTC.

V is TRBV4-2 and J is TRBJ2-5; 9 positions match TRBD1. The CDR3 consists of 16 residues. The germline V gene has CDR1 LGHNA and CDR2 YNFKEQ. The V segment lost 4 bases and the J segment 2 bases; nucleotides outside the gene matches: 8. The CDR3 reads CASSPTTGGRQETQYF. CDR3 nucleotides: TGTGCCAGCAGCCCAACGACAGGGGGGAGGCAAGAGACCCAGTACTTC.

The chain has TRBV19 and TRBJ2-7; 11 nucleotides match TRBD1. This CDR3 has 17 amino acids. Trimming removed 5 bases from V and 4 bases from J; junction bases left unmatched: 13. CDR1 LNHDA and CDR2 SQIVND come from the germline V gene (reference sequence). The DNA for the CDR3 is TGTGCCAGTAGTCATCAACCTGGGACAGGGGGGGTGTACGAGCAGTACTTC. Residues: CASSHQPGTGGVYEQYF. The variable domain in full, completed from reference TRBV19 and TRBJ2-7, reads DGGITQSPKYLFRKEGQNVTLSCEQNLNHDAMYWYRQDPGQGLRLIYYSQIVNDFQKGDIAEGYSVSREKKESFPLTVTSAQKNPTAFYLCASSHQPGTGGVYEQYFGPGTRLTVT.

Here the CDR3 DNA reads TGTGCCAGCAGCCGAAGCGGAGGGGACACTGAAGCTTTCTTT. Protein product: CASSRSGGDTEAFF. The rearrangement links TRBV7-9 to TRBJ1-1, with TRBD1 as a possible D gene (5 bases). The CDR3 is made up of 14 amino acids. Germline V CDR1 and CDR2: SEHNR, FQNEAQ (reference sequence). Trimming pared 5 bases from V and 3 bases from J, leaving 13 bases between.

CDR3 sequence (DNA): TGTGCCAGTACTTTTCGCGAGCAGCCCCAGCATTTT. It encodes CASTFREQPQHF. The J gene is TRBJ1-5, the V gene TRBV19; D remains ambiguous. This CDR3 region has 12 residues. CDR1 is LNHDA, CDR2 SQIVND, per germline (reference sequence). V dropped 7 bases and J dropped 7 bases, with 11 bases sitting between them.

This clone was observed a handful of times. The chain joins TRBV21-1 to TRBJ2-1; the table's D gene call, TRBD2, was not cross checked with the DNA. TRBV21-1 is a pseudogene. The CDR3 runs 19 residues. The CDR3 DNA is TGTGCCAGCAGCTCTACTGGGGCTAGCGGGAGGGCCCTTCCGGAGGAGCAGTTCTTC. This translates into CASSSTGASGRALPEEQFF.

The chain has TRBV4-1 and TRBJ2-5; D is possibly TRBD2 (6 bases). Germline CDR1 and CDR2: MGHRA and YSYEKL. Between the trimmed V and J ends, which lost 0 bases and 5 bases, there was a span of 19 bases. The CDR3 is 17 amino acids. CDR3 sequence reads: CASSQDGGDPLWETQYF. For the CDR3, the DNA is TGCGCCAGCAGCCAAGATGGCGGGGACCCCCTGTGGGAGACCCAGTACTTC.

The CDR3: CASSPGLAGATDTQYF. CDR3 DNA sequence: TGTGCCAGCAGCCCCGGGCTAGCGGGGGCCACAGATACGCAGTATTTT. The V call is TRBV7-3, the J call TRBJ2-3; TRBD2 matches at 10 bases. The J segment lost 2 bases and the V segment lost 5 bases, leaving 7 bases of the junction unmatched. Germline-derived CDR1 and CDR2 are SGHTA and FQGTGA. The CDR3 loop spans 16 amino acids.

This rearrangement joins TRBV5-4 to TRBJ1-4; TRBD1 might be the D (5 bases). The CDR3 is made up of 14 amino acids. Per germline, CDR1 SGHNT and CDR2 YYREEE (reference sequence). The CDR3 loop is CATWEGRESKKLFF. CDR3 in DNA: TGTGCTACCTGGGAGGGCAGGGAGTCCAAAAAACTGTTTTTT. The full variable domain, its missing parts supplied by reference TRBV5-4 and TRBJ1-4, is ETGVTQSPTHLIKTRGQQVTLRCSSQSGHNTVSWYQQALGQGPQFIFQYYREEENGRGNFPPRFSGLQFPNYSSELNVNALELDDSALYLCATWEGRESKKLFFGSGTQLSVL.

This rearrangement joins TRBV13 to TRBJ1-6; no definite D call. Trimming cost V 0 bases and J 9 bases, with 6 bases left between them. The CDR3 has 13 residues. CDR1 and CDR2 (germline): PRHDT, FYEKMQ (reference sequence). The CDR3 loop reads CASSLGRGSPLHF. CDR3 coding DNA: TGTGCCAGCAGCTTAGGAAGAGGTTCACCCCTCCACTTT.